This T cell receptor beta chain was documented in a study of blood T cell repertoires in COVID-19. Measured with immunoSEQ multiplex PCR; TCRdb has only the in-frame clones, and not every one. The table has about 220,000 clones, 88% seen once. Germline-derived CDR1 and CDR2 are SGHRS and YFSETQ. Losses at the gene ends were 4 bases for V and 5 bases for J; bases not matched to a gene: 4. CDR3 length: 14 amino acids. This clone was recorded a few times. The chain combines TRBV5-1 with TRBJ1-5, with 9 nucleotides matching TRBD1. The source of this sequence is a woman aged 30 to 39 who had recovered from COVID-19. The material sequenced was PBMCs or T cells enriched from blood (not recorded which). As DNA, the CDR3 is TGCGCCAGCAGCGACGGGACAGGGCATCAGCCCCAGCATTTT. Translation: CASSDGTGHQPQHF.